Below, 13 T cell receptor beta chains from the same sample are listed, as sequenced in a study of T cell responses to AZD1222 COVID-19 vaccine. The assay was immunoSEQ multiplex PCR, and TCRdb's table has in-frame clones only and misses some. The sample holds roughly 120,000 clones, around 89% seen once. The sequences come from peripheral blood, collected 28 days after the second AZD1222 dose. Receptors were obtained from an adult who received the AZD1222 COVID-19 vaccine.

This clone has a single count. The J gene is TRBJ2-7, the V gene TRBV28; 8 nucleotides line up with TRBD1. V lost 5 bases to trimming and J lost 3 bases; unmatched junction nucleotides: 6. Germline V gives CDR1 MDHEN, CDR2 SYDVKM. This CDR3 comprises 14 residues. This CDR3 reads CASSPPDRDYEQYF. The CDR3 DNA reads TGTGCCAGCAGTCCGCCGGACAGGGACTACGAGCAGTACTTC.

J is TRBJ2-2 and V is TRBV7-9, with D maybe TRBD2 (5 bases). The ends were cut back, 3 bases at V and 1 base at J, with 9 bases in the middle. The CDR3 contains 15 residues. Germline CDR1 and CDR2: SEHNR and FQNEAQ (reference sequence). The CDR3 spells CASSLRSGNTGELFF. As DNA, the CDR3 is TGTGCCAGCAGCTTGAGGAGCGGGAACACCGGGGAGCTGTTTTTT.

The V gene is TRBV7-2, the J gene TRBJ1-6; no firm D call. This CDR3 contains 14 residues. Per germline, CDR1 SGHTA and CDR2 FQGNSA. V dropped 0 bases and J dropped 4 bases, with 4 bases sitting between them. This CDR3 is CASSLAPYNSPLHF. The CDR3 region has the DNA TGTGCCAGCAGCTTAGCGCCGTATAATTCACCCCTCCACTTT. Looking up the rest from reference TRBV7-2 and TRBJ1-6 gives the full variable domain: GAGVSQSPSNKVTEKGKDVELRCDPISGHTALYWYRQSLGQGLEFLIYFQGNSAPDKSGLPSDRFSAERTGGSVSTLTIQRTQQEDSAVYLCASSLAPYNSPLHFGNGTRLTVT.

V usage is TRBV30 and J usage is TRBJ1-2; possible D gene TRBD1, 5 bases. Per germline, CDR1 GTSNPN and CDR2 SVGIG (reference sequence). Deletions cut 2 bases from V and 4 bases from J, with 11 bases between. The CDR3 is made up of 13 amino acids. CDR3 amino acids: CAWSPGPTYGYTF. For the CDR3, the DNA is TGTGCCTGGAGTCCGGGACCCACCTATGGCTACACCTTC.

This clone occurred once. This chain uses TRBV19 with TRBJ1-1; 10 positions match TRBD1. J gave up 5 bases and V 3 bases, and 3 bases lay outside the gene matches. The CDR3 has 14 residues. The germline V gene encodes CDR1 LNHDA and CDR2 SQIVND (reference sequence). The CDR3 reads CASSMTGGATEAFF. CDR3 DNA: TGTGCCAGTAGTATGACAGGGGGCGCGACTGAAGCTTTCTTT.

CDR3 residues: CASSIGLWQEETQYF. The CDR3 nucleotides read TGTGCCAGTAGTATTGGGCTGTGGCAAGAAGAGACCCAGTACTTC. The chain combines TRBV19 with TRBJ2-5, with D hard to call. The V gene's germline CDR1 is LNHDA and CDR2 SQIVND (reference sequence). The CDR3 has 15 residues. The germline V and J ends were trimmed by 3 bases and 3 bases, with 14 bases remaining between them.

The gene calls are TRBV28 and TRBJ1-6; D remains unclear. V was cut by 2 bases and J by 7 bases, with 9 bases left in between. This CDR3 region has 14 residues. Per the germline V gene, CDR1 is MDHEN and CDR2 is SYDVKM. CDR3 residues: CASSLAGWNSPLHF. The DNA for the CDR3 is TGTGCCAGCAGTTTAGCCGGGTGGAATTCACCCCTCCACTTT.

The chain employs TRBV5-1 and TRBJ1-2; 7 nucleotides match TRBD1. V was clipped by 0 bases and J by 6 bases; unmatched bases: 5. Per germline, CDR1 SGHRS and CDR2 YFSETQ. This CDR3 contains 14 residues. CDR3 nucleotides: TGCGCCAGCAGCTTGGAAAGGGGGCGCGATGGCTACACCTTC. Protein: CASSLERGRDGYTF.

In nucleotides, the CDR3 is TGTGCCAGCAAGGGGCCCCCCGGGACCCAGTACTTC. It yields the protein CASKGPPGTQYF. The chain combines TRBV6-5 with TRBJ2-5; a weak D match, TRBD1 (5 bases). Germline assignment: CDR1 MNHEY and CDR2 SVGAGI. This CDR3 has 12 residues. The V and J ends lost 7 bases and 7 bases respectively, with 13 bases between them.

CDR3: CASSVRQGINEKLFF. For the CDR3, the DNA is TGTGCCAGCAGCGTTAGACAGGGGATTAATGAAAAACTGTTTTTT. The chain employs TRBV9 and TRBJ1-4; 8 bases agree with TRBD1. This CDR3 comprises 15 residues. Germline loops: CDR1 SGDLS, CDR2 YYNGEE. With V trimmed by 2 bases and J by 4 bases, 4 bases remained unmatched.

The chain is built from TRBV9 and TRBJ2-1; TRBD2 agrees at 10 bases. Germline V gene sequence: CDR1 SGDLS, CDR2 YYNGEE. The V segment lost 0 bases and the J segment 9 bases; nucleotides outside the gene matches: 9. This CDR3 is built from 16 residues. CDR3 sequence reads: CASSVDSASGRGEQFF. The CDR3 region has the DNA TGTGCCAGCAGCGTAGATTCGGCTAGCGGGAGAGGTGAGCAGTTCTTC.

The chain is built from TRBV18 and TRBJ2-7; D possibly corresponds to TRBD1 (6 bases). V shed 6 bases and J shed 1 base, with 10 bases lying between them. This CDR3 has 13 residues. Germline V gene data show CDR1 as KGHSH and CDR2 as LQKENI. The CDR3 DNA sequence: TGTGCCAGCTCCTCAGGGGTGTCCTACGAGCAGTACTTC. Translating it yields CASSSGVSYEQYF.

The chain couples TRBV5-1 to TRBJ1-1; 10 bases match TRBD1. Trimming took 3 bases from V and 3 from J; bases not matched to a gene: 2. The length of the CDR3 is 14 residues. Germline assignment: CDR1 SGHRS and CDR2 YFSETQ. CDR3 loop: CASSWGQGYTEAFF. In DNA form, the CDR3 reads TGCGCCAGCAGCTGGGGACAGGGGTACACTGAAGCTTTCTTT.